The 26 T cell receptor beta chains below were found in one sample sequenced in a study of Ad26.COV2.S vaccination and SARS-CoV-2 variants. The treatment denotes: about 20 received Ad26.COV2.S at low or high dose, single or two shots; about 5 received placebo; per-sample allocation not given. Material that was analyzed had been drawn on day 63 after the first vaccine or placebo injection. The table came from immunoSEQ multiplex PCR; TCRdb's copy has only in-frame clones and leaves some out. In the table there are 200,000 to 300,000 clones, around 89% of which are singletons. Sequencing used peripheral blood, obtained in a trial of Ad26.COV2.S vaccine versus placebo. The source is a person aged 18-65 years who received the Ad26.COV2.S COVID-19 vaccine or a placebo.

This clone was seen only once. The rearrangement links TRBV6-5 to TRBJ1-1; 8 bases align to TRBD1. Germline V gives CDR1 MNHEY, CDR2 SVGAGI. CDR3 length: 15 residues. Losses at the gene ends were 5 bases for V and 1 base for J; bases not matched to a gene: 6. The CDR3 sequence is CASSQQGGANTEAFF. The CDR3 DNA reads TGTGCCAGCAGTCAACAGGGGGGAGCGAACACTGAAGCTTTCTTT.

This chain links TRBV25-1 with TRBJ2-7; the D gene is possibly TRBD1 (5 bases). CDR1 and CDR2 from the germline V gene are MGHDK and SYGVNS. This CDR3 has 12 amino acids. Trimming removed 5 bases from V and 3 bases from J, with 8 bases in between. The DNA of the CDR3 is TGTGCCAGCAGTAGACAGAGCTACGAGCAGTACTTC. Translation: CASSRQSYEQYF.

The CDR3 DNA is TGTGCCAGCAGCCCTGGGACAGAAAACATTCAGTACTTC. It encodes CASSPGTENIQYF. J is TRBJ2-4 and V is TRBV11-3, with TRBD1 identical over 7 bases. V lost 5 bases to trimming and J lost 5 bases; unmatched junction nucleotides: 3. Looked up from germline, CDR1 is SGHNT and CDR2 is YENEEA. CDR3 length: 13 amino acids.

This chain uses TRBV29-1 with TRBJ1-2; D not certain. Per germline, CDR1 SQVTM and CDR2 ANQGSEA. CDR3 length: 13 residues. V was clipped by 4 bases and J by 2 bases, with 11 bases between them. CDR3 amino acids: CSVVPGGNYGYTF. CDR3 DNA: TGCAGCGTTGTTCCGGGAGGGAACTATGGCTACACCTTC.

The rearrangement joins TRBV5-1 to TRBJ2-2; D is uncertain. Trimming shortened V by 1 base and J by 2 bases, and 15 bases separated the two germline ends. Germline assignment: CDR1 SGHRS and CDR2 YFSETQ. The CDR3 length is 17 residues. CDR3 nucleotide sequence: TGCGCCAGCAGCTTGTTGATTACAGATTCTAACACCGGGGAGCTGTTTTTT. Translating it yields CASSLLITDSNTGELFF. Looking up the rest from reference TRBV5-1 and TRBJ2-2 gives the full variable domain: KAGVTQTPRYLIKTRGQQVTLSCSPISGHRSVSWYQQTPGQGLQFLFEYFSETQRNKGNFPGRFSGRQFSNSRSEMNVSTLELGDSALYLCASSLLITDSNTGELFFGEGSRLTVL.

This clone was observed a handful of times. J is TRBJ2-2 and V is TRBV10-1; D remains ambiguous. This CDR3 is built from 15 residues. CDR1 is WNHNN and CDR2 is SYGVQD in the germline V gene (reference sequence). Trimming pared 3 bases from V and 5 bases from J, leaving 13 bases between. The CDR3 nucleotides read TGCGCCAGCAGTGACCCAGGACGAAGGACCGGGGAGCTGTTTTTT. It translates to CASSDPGRRTGELFF.

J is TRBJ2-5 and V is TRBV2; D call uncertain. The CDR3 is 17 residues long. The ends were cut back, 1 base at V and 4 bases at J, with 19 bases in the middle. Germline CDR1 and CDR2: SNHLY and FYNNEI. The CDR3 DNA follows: TGTGCCAGCAGTGAAGAGCCCTACCTGGGGTCCGGAGAGACCCAGTACTTC. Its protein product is CASSEEPYLGSGETQYF.

The DNA for the CDR3 is TGCGCCAGCAGTGAGTCGGTAGGATACGAGCAGTACTTC. Translation gives CASSESVGYEQYF. V usage is TRBV10-1 and J usage is TRBJ2-7; D remains ambiguous. CDR3 length: 13 amino acids. Germline V gives CDR1 WNHNN, CDR2 SYGVQD (reference sequence). The germline V and J ends were trimmed by 0 bases and 4 bases, with 7 bases remaining between them.

The CDR3 sequence is CASSTDGGRDTQYF. DNA of the CDR3: TGTGCCAGCAGTACGGACGGGGGCCGGGATACGCAGTATTTT. The rearrangement uses TRBV6-4 and TRBJ2-3, with D tentatively TRBD1 or TRBD2 (6 bases each). Trimming removed 5 bases at V and 6 bases at J, with 15 bases between. The CDR3 length is 14 residues. CDR1 is MRHNA and CDR2 is SNTAGT in the germline V gene.

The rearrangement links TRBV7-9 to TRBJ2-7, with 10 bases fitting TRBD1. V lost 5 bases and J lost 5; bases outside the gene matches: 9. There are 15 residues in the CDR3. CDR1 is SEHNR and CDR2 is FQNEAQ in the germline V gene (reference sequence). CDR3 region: CASSGSGTGANEQYF. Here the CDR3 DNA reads TGTGCCAGCAGCGGGAGCGGGACAGGGGCCAACGAGCAGTACTTC.

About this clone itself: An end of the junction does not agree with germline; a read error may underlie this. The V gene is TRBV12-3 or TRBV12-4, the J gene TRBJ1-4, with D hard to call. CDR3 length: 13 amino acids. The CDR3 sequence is CASSLAQQPRLDF. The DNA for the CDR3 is TGTGCCAGCAGTTTAGCCCAGCAGCCCCGACTGGATTTT.

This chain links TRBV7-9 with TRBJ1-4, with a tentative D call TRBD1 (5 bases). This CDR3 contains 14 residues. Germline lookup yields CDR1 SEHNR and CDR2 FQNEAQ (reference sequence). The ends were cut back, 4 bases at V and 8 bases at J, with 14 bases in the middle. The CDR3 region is CASSYTGFREKLFF. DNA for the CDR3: TGTGCCAGCAGCTATACAGGATTTCGGGAAAAACTGTTTTTT. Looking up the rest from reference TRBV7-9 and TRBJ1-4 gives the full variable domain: DTGVSQNPRHKITKRGQNVTFRCDPISEHNRLYWYRQTLGQGPEFLTYFQNEAQLEKSRLLSDRFSAERPKGSFSTLEIQRTEQGDSAMYLCASSYTGFREKLFFGSGTQLSVL.

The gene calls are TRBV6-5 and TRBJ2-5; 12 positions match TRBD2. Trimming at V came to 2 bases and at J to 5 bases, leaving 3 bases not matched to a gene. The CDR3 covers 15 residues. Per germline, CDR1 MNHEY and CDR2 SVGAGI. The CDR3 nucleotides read TGTGCCAGCAGTTACACTAGCGGGGGGACGGAGACCCAGTACTTC. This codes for CASSYTSGGTETQYF.

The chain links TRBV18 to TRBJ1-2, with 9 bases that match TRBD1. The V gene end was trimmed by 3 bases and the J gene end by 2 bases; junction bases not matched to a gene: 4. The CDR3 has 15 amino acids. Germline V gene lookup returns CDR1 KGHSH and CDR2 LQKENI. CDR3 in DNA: TGTGCCAGCTCACCGCCCGGACAGGGGAACTATGGCTACACCTTC. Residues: CASSPPGQGNYGYTF. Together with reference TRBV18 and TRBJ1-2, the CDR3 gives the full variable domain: NAGVMQNPRHLVRRRGQEARLRCSPMKGHSHVYWYRQLPEEGLKFMVYLQKENIIDESGMPKERFSAEFPKEGPSILRIQQVVRGDSAAYFCASSPPGQGNYGYTFGSGTRLTVV.

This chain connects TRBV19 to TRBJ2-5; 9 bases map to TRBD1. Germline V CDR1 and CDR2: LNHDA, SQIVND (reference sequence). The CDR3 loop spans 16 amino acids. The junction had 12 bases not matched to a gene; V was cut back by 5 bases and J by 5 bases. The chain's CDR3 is CASSAARQGGLETQYF. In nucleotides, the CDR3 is TGTGCCAGTAGTGCGGCCCGACAGGGGGGTCTGGAGACCCAGTACTTC. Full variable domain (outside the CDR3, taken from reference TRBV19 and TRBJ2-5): DGGITQSPKYLFRKEGQNVTLSCEQNLNHDAMYWYRQDPGQGLRLIYYSQIVNDFQKGDIAEGYSVSREKKESFPLTVTSAQKNPTAFYLCASSAARQGGLETQYFGPGTRLLVL.

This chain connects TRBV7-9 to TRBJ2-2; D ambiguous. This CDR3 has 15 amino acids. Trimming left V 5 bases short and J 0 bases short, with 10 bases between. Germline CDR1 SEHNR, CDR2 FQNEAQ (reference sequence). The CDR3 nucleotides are TGTGCCAGCAGCCCCTCGCGCGCGAACACCGGGGAGCTGTTTTTT. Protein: CASSPSRANTGELFF.

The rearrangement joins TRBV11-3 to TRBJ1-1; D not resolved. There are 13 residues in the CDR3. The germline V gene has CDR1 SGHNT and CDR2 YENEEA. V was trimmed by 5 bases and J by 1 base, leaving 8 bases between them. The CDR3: CASSLQSNTEAFF. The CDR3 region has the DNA TGTGCCAGCAGCCTACAGTCGAACACTGAAGCTTTCTTT. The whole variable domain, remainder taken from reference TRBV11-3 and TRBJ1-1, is EAGVVQSPRYKIIEKKQPVAFWCNPISGHNTLYWYLQNLGQGPELLIRYENEEAVDDSQLPKDRFSAERLKGVDSTLKIQPAELGDSAVYLCASSLQSNTEAFFGQGTRLTVV.

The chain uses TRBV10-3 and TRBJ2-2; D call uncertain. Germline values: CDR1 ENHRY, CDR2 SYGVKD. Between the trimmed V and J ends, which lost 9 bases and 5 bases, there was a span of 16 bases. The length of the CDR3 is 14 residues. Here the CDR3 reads CAINDGIRTGELFF. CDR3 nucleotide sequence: TGTGCCATAAACGACGGAATTAGGACCGGGGAGCTGTTTTTT.

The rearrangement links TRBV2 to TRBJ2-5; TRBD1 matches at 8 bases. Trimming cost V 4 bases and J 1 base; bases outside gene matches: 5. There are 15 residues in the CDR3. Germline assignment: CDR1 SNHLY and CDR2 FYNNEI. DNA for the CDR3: TGTGCCAGCAGTGCCGGGACAGGACCCCAAGAGACCCAGTACTTC. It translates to CASSAGTGPQETQYF.

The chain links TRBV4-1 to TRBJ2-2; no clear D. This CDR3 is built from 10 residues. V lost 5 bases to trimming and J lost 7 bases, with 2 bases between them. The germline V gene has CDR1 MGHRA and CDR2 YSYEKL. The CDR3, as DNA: TGCGCCAGCAGCAACGGGGAGCTGTTTTTT. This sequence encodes CASSNGELFF.

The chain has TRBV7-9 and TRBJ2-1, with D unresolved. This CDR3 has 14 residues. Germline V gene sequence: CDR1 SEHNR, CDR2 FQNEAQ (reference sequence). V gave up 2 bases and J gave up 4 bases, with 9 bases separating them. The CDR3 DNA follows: TGTGCCAGCAGCTTAATGTCCAAATACAATGAGCAGTTCTTC. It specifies CASSLMSKYNEQFF.

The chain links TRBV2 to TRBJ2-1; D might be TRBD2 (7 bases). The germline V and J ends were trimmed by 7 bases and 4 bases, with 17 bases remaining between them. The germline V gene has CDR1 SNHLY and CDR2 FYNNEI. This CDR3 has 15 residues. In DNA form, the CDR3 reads TGTGCCAGCACCCGGGGGGCTAGCGGATACAATGAGCAGTTCTTC. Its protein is CASTRGASGYNEQFF.

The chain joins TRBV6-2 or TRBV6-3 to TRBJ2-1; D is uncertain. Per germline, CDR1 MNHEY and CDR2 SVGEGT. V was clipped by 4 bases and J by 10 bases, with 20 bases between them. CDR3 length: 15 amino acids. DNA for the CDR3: TGTGCCAGCAGTTCCCCCCTTACGACTCAGACGGAGCAGTTCTTC. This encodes CASSSPLTTQTEQFF.

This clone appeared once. The CDR3: CASSSDRVTGELFF. The CDR3 coding sequence is TGTGCCAGCTCATCGGACAGGGTCACCGGGGAGCTGTTTTTT. The genes are TRBV18 and TRBJ2-2, with 8 bases that match TRBD1. The trim removed 5 bases at V and 4 bases at J, leaving 3 bases unmatched. Germline loops: CDR1 KGHSH, CDR2 LQKENI. The CDR3 is made up of 14 amino acids.

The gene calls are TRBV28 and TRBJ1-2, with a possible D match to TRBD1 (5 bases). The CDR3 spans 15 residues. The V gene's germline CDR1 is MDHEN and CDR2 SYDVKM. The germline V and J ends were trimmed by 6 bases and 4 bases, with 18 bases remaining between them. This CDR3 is CASRPTSGTGYGYTF. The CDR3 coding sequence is TGTGCCAGCAGGCCCACCTCCGGGACGGGCTATGGCTACACCTTC.

For the CDR3, the DNA is TGTGCCAGCAGCCAAGAGGTCCTAGCGGGGGATGAGACCCAGTACTTC. Amino acids: CASSQEVLAGDETQYF. This chain joins TRBV4-2 and TRBJ2-5; 10 bases map to TRBD2. Germline V gene sequence: CDR1 LGHNA, CDR2 YNFKEQ. V lost 0 bases to trimming and J lost 5 bases; unmatched junction nucleotides: 6. CDR3 length: 16 residues.